This T cell receptor (beta chain) was profiled in a study of shared T cell receptors in the human thymus. Here immunoSEQ multiplex PCR was the method, and the copy in TCRdb shows in-frame clones only, minus some. The sample comprises 700,000 or so clones, 75% to 90% of which are singletons, and roughly 0.01% rests with the top ten. Germline CDR1 is SQVTM and CDR2 is ANQGSEA. CDR3 length: 11 amino acids. Trimming shortened V by 7 bases and J by 8 bases, and 12 bases separated the two germline ends. These data also formed part of another study, on human thymus T cells. In that study: All donors were healthy Finnish infants who were undergoing corrective surgery to treat congenital heart defects. The thymus tissue came from resections taken during corrective heart surgery. Seemingly biased V and J gene usage marked thymic and blood repertoires. Related research has reported that thymic repertoires overlap highly among unrelated individuals.

This rearrangement joins TRBV29-1 to TRBJ1-3; possible D gene TRBD1, 5 bases. The TCR comes from a girl under three years old with a congenital heart defect. The sequenced material came from thymocytes. CDR3 DNA sequence: TGCAGCGCCCAAGTAGGGGACACCATATATTTT. Protein: CSAQVGDTIYF.